This T cell receptor beta chain was found in a study of cytomegalovirus exposure and HLA in healthy donors. Study overall: The Caucasian-associated ancestry cluster held roughly 84% of a few hundred genotyped donors. Study-level points and caveats: One later analysis reportedly identified an Asian-associated ancestry cluster that showed fewer N-insertions than the roughly 640-donor mean.

13 Jbeta primers and 60 Vbeta primers were used for the PCR. Sequencing used immunoSEQ multiplex PCR; TCRdb keeps in-frame clones, though not all of them. Of about 140,000 clones listed, around 81% were seen once; the top ten hold about 6.8%. The V and J ends lost 4 bases and 4 bases, in that order; junction bases with no gene match: 9. CDR1 is SGHKS and CDR2 is YYEKEE in the germline V gene (reference sequence). This CDR3 region has 16 residues. With respect to this clone: What it binds is not known.

The genes are TRBV5-5 and TRBJ1-5, with TRBD1 matching over 9 bases. The sequence came from a man aged 35-49 years in good health and CMV-seropositive. The sequencing input was PBMCs. This chain's CDR3 is CASSLQTGQGNQPQHF. The CDR3, as DNA: TGTGCCAGCAGCCTCCAGACAGGACAGGGGAATCAGCCCCAGCATTTT.